One T cell receptor beta chain is described in this entry. The data belong to a study of blood T cell repertoires in COVID-19. Study-level information: Researchers got acute and convalescent COVID-19 samples from the United States, Italy and Spain. Nucleic acid was either cDNA or gDNA, and it came from T cells, B-cell-depleted T cells, or PBMCs.

In the source study's methods: Reference gene primers were amplified, and this amplification served to estimate nucleated cell counts. The assay was immunoSEQ multiplex PCR, and TCRdb's table has in-frame clones only and misses some. Clone size and V and J calls were adopted from that table, with D and trimming inferred from the DNA. The sample records some 140,000 clones, approximately 88% being singletons. The receptor was derived from a man aged 65 to 79 with active COVID-19. Input material: peripheral blood.

In DNA, the CDR3 is TGTGCCAGCAGCTTGTCGGGCTCTGGGGCCAACGTCCTGACTTTC. Protein: CASSLSGSGANVLTF. The V and J genes are TRBV5-6 and TRBJ2-6; D remains ambiguous. CDR3 length: 15 amino acids. Germline V lookup: CDR1 SGHDT, CDR2 YYEEEE. Deletions cut 1 base from V and 0 bases from J, with 5 bases between.